The T cell receptor beta chain under discussion was sequenced for a study of T cell responses to AZD1222 COVID-19 vaccine. On this clone itself: Its antigen remains unknown.

Study-level results: Two AZD1222 administrations were followed by greater Spike-specific TCR breadth and depth. Baseline antibody screening turned up just a handful of seropositive AZD1222 recipients. Clonal diversity was possibly underestimated; the donors were predominantly white British and more often female.

This CDR3 is 16 amino acids long. Per germline, CDR1 SGHRS and CDR2 YFSETQ. The V segment lost 0 bases and the J segment 2 bases; nucleotides outside the gene matches: 4. Here immunoSEQ multiplex PCR was the method, and the copy in TCRdb shows in-frame clones only, minus some. The table has 90,000 to 120,000 clones, approximately 92% seen once. Sample: peripheral blood, taken 28 days after the second AZD1222 dose. The chain joins TRBV5-1 to TRBJ2-7; 11 bases agree with TRBD1. The source is an adult who received the AZD1222 COVID-19 vaccine. CDR3 in amino acids: CASSLEGDRGAYEQYF. The CDR3 nucleotides read TGCGCCAGCAGCTTGGAAGGGGACAGGGGGGCCTACGAGCAGTACTTC.